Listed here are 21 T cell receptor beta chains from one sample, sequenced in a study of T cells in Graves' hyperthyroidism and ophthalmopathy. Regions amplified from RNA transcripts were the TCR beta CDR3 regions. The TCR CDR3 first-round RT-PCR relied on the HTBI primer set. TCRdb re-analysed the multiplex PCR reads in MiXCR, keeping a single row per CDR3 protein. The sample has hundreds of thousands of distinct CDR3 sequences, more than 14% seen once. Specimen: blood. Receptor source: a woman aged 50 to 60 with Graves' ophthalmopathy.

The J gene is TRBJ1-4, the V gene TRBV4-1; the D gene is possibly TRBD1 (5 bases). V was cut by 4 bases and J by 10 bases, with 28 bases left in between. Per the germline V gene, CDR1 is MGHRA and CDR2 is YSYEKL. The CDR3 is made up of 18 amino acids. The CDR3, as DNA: TGCGCCAGCAGCCCCGGGGCCCGGGAGAGGTTTGGTGTAAGAAAACTGTTTTTT. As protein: CASSPGARERFGVRKLFF.

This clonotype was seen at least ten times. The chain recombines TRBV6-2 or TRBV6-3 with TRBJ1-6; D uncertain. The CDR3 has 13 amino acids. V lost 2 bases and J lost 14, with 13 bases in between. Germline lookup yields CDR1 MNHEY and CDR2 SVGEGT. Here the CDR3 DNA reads TGTGCCAGCAGTTACCCCGGACGGGGATCCCTCCACTTT. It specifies CASSYPGRGSLHF.

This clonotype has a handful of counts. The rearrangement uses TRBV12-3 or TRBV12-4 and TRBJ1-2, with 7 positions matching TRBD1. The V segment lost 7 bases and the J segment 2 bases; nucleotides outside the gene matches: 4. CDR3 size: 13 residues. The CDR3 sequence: CASKGDSNYGYTF. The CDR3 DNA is TGTGCCAGCAAGGGGGACAGCAACTATGGCTACACCTTC.

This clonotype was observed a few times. The CDR3 spells CASSFMADPEAFF. The CDR3 bases are TGTGCCAGCAGTTTTATGGCAGACCCTGAAGCTTTCTTT. The chain links TRBV28 to TRBJ1-1; D gene unclear. V lost 3 bases to trimming and J lost 6 bases, with 11 bases between them. Germline CDR1 MDHEN, CDR2 SYDVKM. This CDR3 has 13 amino acids. The variable domain in full, with the rest retrieved from reference TRBV28 and TRBJ1-1, is DVKVTQSSRYLVKRTGEKVFLECVQDMDHENMFWYRQDPGLGLRLIYFSYDVKMKEKGDIPEGYSVSREKKERFSLILESASTNQTSMYLCASSFMADPEAFFGQGTRLTVV.

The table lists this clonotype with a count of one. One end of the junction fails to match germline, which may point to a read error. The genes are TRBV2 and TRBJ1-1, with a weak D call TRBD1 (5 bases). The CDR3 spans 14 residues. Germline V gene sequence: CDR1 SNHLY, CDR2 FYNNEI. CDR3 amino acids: CASSDGAMGTDAFF. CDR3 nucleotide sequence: TGTGCCAGCAGTGACGGGGCCATGGGCACTGATGCTTTCTTT. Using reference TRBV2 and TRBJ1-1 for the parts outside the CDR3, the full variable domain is EPEVTQTPSHQVTQMGQEVILRCVPISNHLYFYWYRQILGQKVEFLVSFYNNEISEKSEIFDDQFSVERPDGSNFTLKIRSTKLEDSAMYFCASSDGAMGTDAFFGQGTRLTVV.

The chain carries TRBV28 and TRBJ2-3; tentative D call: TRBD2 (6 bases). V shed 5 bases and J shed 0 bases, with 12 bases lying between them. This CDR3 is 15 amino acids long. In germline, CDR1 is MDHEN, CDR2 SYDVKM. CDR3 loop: CASSDFGGSTDTQYF. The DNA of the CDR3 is TGTGCCAGCAGTGATTTCGGGGGAAGCACAGATACGCAGTATTTT.

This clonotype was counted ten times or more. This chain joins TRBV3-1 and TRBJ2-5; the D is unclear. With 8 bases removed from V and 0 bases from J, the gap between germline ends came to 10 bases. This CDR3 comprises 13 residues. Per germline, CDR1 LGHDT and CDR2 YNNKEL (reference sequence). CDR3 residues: CASAGADQETQYF. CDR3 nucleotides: TGTGCCAGCGCTGGCGCGGACCAAGAGACCCAGTACTTC.

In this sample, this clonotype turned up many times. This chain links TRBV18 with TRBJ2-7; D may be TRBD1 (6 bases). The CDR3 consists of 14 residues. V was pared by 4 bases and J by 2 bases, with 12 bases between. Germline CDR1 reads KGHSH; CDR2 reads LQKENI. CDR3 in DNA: TGTGCCAGCTCACTGACAGGAGCGCCCTACGAGCAGTACTTC. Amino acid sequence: CASSLTGAPYEQYF.

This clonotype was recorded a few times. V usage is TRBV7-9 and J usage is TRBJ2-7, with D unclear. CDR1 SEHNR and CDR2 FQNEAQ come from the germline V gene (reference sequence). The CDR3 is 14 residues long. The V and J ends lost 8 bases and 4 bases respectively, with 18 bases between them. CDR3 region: CASAESLVAYEQYF. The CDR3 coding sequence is TGTGCCAGCGCCGAATCTTTGGTAGCATACGAGCAGTACTTC.

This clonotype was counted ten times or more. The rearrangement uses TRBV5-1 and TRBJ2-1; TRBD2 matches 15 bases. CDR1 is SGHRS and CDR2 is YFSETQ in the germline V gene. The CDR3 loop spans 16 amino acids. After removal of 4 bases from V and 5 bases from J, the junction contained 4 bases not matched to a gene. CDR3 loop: CASSKGLAGGHNEQFF. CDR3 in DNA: TGCGCCAGCAGCAAGGGACTAGCGGGAGGTCACAATGAGCAGTTCTTC.

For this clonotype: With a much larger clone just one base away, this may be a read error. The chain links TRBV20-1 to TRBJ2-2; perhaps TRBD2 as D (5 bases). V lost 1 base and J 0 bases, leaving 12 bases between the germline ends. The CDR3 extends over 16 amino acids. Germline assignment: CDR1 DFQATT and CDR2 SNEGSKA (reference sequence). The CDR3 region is CSARGPGGPNTGELFF. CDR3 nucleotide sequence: TGCAGTGCTAGAGGACCCGGCGGGCCGAACACCGGGGAGCTGTTTTTT.

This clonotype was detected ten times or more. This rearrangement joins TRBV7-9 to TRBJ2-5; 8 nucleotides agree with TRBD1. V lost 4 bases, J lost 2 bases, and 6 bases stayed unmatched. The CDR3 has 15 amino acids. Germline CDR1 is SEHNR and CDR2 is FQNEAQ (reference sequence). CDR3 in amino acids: CASSSPWTGQETQYF. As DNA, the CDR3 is TGTGCCAGCAGCTCCCCTTGGACAGGGCAAGAGACCCAGTACTTC.

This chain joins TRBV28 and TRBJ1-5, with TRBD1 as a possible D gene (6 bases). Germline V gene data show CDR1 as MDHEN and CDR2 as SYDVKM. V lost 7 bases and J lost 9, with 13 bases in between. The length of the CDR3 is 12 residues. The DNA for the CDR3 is TGTGCCAGCACCTTCAGGGGTGGGCCCCAGCATTTT. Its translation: CASTFRGGPQHF.

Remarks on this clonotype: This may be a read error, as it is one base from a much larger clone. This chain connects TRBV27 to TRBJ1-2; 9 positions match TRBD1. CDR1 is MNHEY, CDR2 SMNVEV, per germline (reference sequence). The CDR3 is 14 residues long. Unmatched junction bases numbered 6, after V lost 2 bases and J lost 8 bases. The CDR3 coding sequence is TGTGCCAGCAGTTTACATACAGGGGGCTACGGCTACACCTTC. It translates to CASSLHTGGYGYTF.

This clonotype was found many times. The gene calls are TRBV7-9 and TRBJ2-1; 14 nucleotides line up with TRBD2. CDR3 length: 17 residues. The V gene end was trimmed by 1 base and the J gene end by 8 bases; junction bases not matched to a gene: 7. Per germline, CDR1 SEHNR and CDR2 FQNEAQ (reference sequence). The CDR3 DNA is TGTGCCAGCAGCTTAGGGGGGACTAGCGGGAGCTTGCATGAGCAGTTCTTC. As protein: CASSLGGTSGSLHEQFF.

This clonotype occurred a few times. The CDR3 DNA follows: TGTGCCAGCAGTTTCTTAGGTGGGAATTCACCCCTCCACTTT. Translation: CASSFLGGNSPLHF. The V gene is TRBV27, the J gene TRBJ1-6; no firm D call. With 3 bases removed from V and 7 bases from J, the gap between germline ends came to 10 bases. CDR3 size: 14 residues. Germline loops: CDR1 MNHEY, CDR2 SMNVEV (reference sequence).

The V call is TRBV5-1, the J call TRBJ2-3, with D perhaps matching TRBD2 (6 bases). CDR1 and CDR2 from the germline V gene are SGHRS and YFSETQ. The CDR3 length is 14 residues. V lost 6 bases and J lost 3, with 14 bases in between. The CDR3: CASIDREFTDTQYF. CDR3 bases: TGCGCCAGCATAGATCGGGAGTTTACAGATACGCAGTATTTT.

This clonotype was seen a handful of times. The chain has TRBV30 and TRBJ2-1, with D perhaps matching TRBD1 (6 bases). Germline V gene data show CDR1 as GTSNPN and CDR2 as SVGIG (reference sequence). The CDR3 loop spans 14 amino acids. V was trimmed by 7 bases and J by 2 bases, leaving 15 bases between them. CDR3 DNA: TGTGCCTTACGGATTAGGGGGACCTACAATGAGCAGTTCTTC. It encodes CALRIRGTYNEQFF.

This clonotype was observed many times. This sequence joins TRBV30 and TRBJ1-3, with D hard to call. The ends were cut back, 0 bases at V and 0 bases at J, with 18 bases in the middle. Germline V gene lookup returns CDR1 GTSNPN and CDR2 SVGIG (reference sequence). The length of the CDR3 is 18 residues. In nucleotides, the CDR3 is TGTGCCTGGAGTGTACGAATCGAACCAATAGACTCTGGAAACACCATATATTTT. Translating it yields CAWSVRIEPIDSGNTIYF.

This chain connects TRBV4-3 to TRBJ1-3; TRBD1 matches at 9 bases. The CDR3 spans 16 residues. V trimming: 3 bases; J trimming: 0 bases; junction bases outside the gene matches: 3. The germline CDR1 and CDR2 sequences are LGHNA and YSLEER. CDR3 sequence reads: CASSQGQGGSGNTIYF. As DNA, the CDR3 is TGCGCCAGCAGCCAGGGACAGGGAGGCTCTGGAAACACCATATATTTT.

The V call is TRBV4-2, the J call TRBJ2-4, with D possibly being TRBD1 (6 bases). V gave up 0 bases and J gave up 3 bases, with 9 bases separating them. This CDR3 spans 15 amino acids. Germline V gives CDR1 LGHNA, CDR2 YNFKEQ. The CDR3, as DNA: TGTGCCAGCAGCCAAGATCAAGGGGGCAAAAACATTCAGTACTTC. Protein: CASSQDQGGKNIQYF.